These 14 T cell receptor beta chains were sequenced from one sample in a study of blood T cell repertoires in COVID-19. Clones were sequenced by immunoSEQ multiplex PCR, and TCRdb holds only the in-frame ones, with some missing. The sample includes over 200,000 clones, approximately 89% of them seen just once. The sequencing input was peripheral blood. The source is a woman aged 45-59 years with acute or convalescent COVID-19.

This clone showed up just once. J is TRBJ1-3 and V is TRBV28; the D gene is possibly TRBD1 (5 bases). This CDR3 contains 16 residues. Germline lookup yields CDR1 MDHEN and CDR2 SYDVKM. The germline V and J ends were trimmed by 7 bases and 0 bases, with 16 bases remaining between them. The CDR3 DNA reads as TGTGCCAGCACCTTGGGGCTAGGGGTCTCTGGAAACACCATATATTTT. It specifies CASTLGLGVSGNTIYF.

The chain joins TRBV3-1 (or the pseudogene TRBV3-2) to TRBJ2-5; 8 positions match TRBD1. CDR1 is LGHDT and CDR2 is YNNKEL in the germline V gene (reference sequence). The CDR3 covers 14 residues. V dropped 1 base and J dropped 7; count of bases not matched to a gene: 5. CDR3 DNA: TGTGCCAGCAGCCAAGTGCAGGGGGCGATGACCCAGTACTTC. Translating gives CASSQVQGAMTQYF.

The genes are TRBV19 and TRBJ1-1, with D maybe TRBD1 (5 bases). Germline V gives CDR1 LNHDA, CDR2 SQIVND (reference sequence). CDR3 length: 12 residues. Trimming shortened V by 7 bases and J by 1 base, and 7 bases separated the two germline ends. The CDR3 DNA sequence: TGTGCCAGTACTGACAGGAACACTGAAGCTTTCTTT. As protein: CASTDRNTEAFF.

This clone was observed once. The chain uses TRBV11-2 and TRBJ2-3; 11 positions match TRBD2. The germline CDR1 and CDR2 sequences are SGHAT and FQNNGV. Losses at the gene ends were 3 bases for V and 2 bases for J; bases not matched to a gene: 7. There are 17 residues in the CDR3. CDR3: CASSLPRLAGYTDTQYF. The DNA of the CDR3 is TGTGCCAGCAGCTTGCCACGACTAGCGGGGTACACAGATACGCAGTATTTT.

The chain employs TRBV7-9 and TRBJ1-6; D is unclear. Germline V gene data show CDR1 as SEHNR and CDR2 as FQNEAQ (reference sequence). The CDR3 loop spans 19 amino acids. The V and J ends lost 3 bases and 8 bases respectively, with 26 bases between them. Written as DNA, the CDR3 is TGTGCCAGCAGCTTCGAATCAGTATTACGCCCAGTCCTGTATTCACCCCTCCACTTT. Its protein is CASSFESVLRPVLYSPLHF.

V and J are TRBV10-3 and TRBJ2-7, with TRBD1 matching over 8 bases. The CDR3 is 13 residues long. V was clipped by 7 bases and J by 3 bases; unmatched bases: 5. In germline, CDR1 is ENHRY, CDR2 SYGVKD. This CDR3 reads CAITPTGVYEQYF. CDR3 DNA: TGTGCCATCACTCCGACAGGGGTCTACGAGCAGTACTTC.

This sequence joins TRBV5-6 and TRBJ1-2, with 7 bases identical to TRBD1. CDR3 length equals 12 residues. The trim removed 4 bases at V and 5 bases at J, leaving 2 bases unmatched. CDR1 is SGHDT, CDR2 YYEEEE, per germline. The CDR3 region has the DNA TGTGCCAGCAGCGAACAGGGGTATGGCTACACCTTC. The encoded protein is CASSEQGYGYTF.

CDR3 protein: CASSQDPDRAQYF. The DNA of the CDR3 is TGCGCCAGCAGCCAAGACCCGGACAGGGCACAGTACTTC. The V gene is TRBV4-1, the J gene TRBJ2-7; 8 positions match TRBD1. The ends lost 0 bases at V and 10 bases at J; junction bases unmatched: 5. Germline V CDR1 and CDR2: MGHRA, YSYEKL. The CDR3 loop spans 13 amino acids.

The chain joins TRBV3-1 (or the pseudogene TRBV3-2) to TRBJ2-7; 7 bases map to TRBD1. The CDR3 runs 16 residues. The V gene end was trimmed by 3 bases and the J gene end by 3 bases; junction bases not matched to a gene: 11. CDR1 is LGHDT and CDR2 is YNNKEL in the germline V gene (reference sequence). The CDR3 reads CASSQDAGTALYEQYF. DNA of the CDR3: TGTGCCAGCAGCCAGGATGCCGGGACAGCACTCTACGAGCAGTACTTC.

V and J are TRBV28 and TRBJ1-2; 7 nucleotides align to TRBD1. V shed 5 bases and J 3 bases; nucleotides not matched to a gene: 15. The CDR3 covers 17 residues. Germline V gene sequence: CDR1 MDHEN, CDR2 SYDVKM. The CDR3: CASSEIGTARTHYGYTF. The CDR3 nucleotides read TGTGCCAGCAGTGAAATTGGGACAGCCCGAACCCACTATGGCTACACCTTC.

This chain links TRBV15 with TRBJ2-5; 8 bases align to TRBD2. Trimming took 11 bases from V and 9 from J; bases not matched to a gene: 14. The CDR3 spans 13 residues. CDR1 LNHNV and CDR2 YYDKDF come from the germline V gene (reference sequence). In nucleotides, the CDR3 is TGTGCCGCCGGGAGGGAGAAGGGTGAGGCCCAGTACTTC. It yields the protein CAAGREKGEAQYF.

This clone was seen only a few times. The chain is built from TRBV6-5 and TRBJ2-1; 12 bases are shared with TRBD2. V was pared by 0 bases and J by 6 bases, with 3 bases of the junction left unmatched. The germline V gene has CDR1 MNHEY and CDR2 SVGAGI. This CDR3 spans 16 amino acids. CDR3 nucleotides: TGTGCCAGCAGTTACTCGATACTAGCGGGGGGCAATGAGCAGTTCTTC. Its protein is CASSYSILAGGNEQFF.

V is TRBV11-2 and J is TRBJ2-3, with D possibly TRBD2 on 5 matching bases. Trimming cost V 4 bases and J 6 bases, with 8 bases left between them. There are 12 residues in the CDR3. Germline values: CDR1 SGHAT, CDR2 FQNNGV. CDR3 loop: CASSSTGDTQYF. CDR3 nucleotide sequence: TGTGCCAGCAGCTCCACGGGGGATACGCAGTATTTT.

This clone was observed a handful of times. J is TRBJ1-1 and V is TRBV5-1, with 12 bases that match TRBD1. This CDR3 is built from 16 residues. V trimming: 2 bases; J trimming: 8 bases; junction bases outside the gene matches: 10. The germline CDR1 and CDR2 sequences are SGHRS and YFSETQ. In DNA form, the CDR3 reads TGCGCCAGCAGCTTTGGGACAGGGGGCCACTTACAAGAAGCTTTCTTT. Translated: CASSFGTGGHLQEAFF.